The rows below give T cell receptor beta chains drawn from one sample of a study of blood T cell repertoires in COVID-19. The table came from immunoSEQ multiplex PCR; TCRdb's copy has only in-frame clones and leaves some out. Of some 360,000 clones in the sample, over 85% were seen once. The sequenced sample was peripheral blood. These receptors originate from a woman aged 55-70 years with COVID-19, enrolled during active disease. The CDR3 runs from the conserved cysteine through the conserved F or W. A D gene is named only where the DNA matches it firmly. For some rows the clone size is stated as once, few or many, or as a class when expanded; others skip it.

clone size	D gene	V gene	J gene	CDR3 DNA	CDR3 protein
.	.	TRBV7-8	TRBJ1-1	TGTGCCAGCAGCTTAAGGGGACTCGACACTGAAGCTTTCTTT	CASSLRGLDTEAFF
.	.	TRBV19	TRBJ1-4	TGTGCCAGTAGTGTACAGGCGTCCGGAGAAAAACTGTTTTTT	CASSVQASGEKLFF
few	TRBD1	TRBV6-6	TRBJ2-7	TGTGCCAGCAGTTTGGGGACAGGGGATCGCGAGCAGTACTTC	CASSLGTGDREQYF
.	.	TRBV18	TRBJ2-3	TGTGCCAGCTCACGGTCGTCACAAAGCACAGATACGCAGTATTTT	CASSRSSQSTDTQYF
.	.	TRBV7-9	TRBJ2-1	TGTGCCAGCAGCCATACGCGGGCATTGGTGCAGTTCTTC	CASSHTRALVQFF
.	TRBD1	TRBV24-1	TRBJ1-1	TGTGCCACCAGCCGACAGGGGAACACTGAAGCTTTCTTT	CATSRQGNTEAFF
.	TRBD1	TRBV19	TRBJ1-2	TGTGCCAGTACCCGGGACAGCTATGGCTACACCTTC	CASTRDSYGYTF
.	TRBD2	TRBV14	TRBJ2-5	TGTGCCAGCAGCCAAGTGGGGGACTACCGAGTGACCCAGTACTTC	CASSQVGDYRVTQYF
.	TRBD1	TRBV10-1	TRBJ1-1	TGCGCCAGCAGTGAAAGACAGGGGGTAACTGAAGCTTTCTTT	CASSERQGVTEAFF
once	.	TRBV11-1	TRBJ1-4	TGTGCCAGCAGCCCGGGGGGAACTAATGAAAAACTGTTTTTT	CASSPGGTNEKLFF
.	TRBD2	TRBV18	TRBJ2-7	TGTGCCAGCTCCCTTTTACCGGGACTAAGCTCCTACGAGCAGTACTTC	CASSLLPGLSSYEQYF
.	.	TRBV27	TRBJ1-2	TGTGCCAGCAGTTCCCCAAGGACAGCTGGGGGCTATGGCTACACCTTC	CASSSPRTAGGYGYTF
.	.	TRBV3-1/TRBV3-2	TRBJ1-2	TGTGCCAGCAGCCAAGTCCGTCCGGGACAAAGGAACTATGGCTACACCTTC	CASSQVRPGQRNYGYTF
.	TRBD1	TRBV4-1	TRBJ2-6	TGCGCCAGCAGCCAAGGGACAGGGAACTCTGGGGCCAACGTCCTGACTTTC	CASSQGTGNSGANVLTF
.	TRBD1	TRBV28	TRBJ1-6	TGTGCCAGCAGTTTTACCCGGACAGGGAGTTCACCCCTCCACTTT	CASSFTRTGSSPLHF
.	.	TRBV5-5	TRBJ2-2	TGTGCCAGCAGCTTTGCGGGGGCGGGAACCGGGGAGCTGTTTTTT	CASSFAGAGTGELFF
.	.	TRBV5-1	TRBJ1-6	TGCGCCAGCACCCTGACGGAGGGGCATAATTCACCCCTCCACTTT	CASTLTEGHNSPLHF
.	.	TRBV18	TRBJ1-2	TGTGCCAGCTCACTAAGTCGCGGGGGACACGATAACTATGGCTACACCTTC	CASSLSRGGHDNYGYTF
once	.	TRBV6-5	TRBJ1-1	TGTGCCAGCAGTTACTCGACTCGGAGCACTGAAGCTTTCTTT	CASSYSTRSTEAFF
.	.	TRBV5-1	TRBJ2-1	TGCGCCAGCAGCTTGAAACTAACCCCTTCATCTGAGCAGTTCTTC	CASSLKLTPSSEQFF
.	.	TRBV6-5	TRBJ2-5	TGTGCCAGCAGATCGACAGTCCAAGAGACCCAGTACTTC	CASRSTVQETQYF
.	TRBD1	TRBV10-3	TRBJ1-3	TGTGCCATCAGTCAGGGACAGATCTCTGGAAACACCATATATTTT	CAISQGQISGNTIYF
once	TRBD1	TRBV5-1	TRBJ1-2	TGCGCCAGCAGCTTGGGAGGGACAGCTAACTATGGCTACACCTTC	CASSLGGTANYGYTF
few	.	TRBV11-2	TRBJ1-1	TGTGCCAGCAGCTTATTATCCGGACAACAGCTTGAAGCTTTCTTT	CASSLLSGQQLEAFF
.	.	TRBV4-1	TRBJ1-2	TGCGCCAGCAGCCAAGATCTGCCAGGGCTTAACTATGGCTACACCTTC	CASSQDLPGLNYGYTF
.	TRBD2	TRBV5-1	TRBJ2-5	TGCGCCAGCAGCCGTGACCGGGGGGGCGGGTCGGAGACCCAGTACTTC	CASSRDRGGGSETQYF
.	TRBD1	TRBV27	TRBJ1-2	TGTGCCAGCAGTGCAACACGACAGGGCGGTAGTCTTAACTATGGCTACACCTTC	CASSATRQGGSLNYGYTF
once	.	TRBV11-2	TRBJ2-1	TGTGCCAGCAGCTTTGGCGGGGGCCCTCCGGAGCAGTTCTTC	CASSFGGGPPEQFF
.	.	TRBV9	TRBJ1-1	TGTGCCAGCAGCCCTCCAAGGGGGAACACTGAAGCTTTCTTT	CASSPPRGNTEAFF
.	.	TRBV6-5	TRBJ1-5	TGTGCCAGCAGAACGGGGGGACGAAGCCAGCCCCAGCATTTT	CASRTGGRSQPQHF
.	.	TRBV6-2/TRBV6-3	TRBJ1-1	TGTGCCAGCAGTGGACAGACGAACACTGAAGCTTTCTTT	CASSGQTNTEAFF
.	TRBD1	TRBV14	TRBJ1-2	TGTGCCAGCAGCCGATTGGACAGGGGGCGGGATGGCTACACCTTC	CASSRLDRGRDGYTF